This T cell receptor (beta chain) is from a study of cytomegalovirus exposure and HLA in healthy donors (dated by TCRdb to 2016 to 2017). Regarding the complete study: An earlier analysis of 587 of the donors reported about 300 Gb of sequence data and some 110 million unique TCR beta sequences obtained from some 170 million T cells. An early release that covered some 630 HLA-typed donors contained approximately 320 gigabases of sequencing data and approximately 85 million unique TCR sequences. Of the roughly 410 genotyped donors, 81% were placed in the genetic ancestry cluster associated with self-reported Caucasian donors. The study aimed to test whether signatures of past pathogen exposure could be identified by cataloging public T cell receptors. The study used immunosequencing to profile the T cell repertoires of approximately 690 subjects and linked those repertoires to cytomegalovirus serostatus. Along with the roughly 610-subject first cohort, a separate validation cohort of around 110 different subjects was used. The study combined high-throughput TCR immunosequencing, statistical association of individual TCRs with disease status, and machine learning to predict cytomegalovirus infection status. To study patterns of TCR occurrence, a later analysis re-analyzed previously published TCR beta repertoires from around 700 donors and added high-resolution HLA genotyping. The later analysis used no new phenotypic data to find candidate immune exposures, relying instead on TCR beta sequences and their occurrence across donors. An earlier analysis of nearly 600 of the donors applied high-throughput TCR beta sequencing to assess whether each TCR beta V gene segment acted as functional or pseudogenic. Alongside the repertoire data, information on donor age, sex, ethnicity and CMV serostatus was compiled. A later genetic analysis took genome-wide SNP genotypes for about 60% of the roughly 670 donors and used that subset as a discovery cohort. All discovery cohort repertoires had been generated on a single sequencing platform. Both class I and class II loci were covered by HLA typing, at four-digit resolution. The number of typed donors differed by locus: about 629-630 for A, B, C, DRB1 and DQB1; 522 for DQA1; roughly 600 for DPA1; and about 470 for DPB1. About five DR-DQ haplotypes were handled as single units for association and clustering, since linkage in the cohort was strong. Among over 350 genotyped donors of the cohort, an average of approximately 230,000 unique TCR beta nucleotide sequences were sequenced per donor, roughly 18% of them non-productive. Study-wide findings and limitations: In a later analysis, TCR association rates were found to vary across HLA loci, with the most associated TCRs seen for DRB1 alleles and the fewest for HLA-C alleles. In an earlier analysis of several hundred of the donors, most TCR beta V segments were observed in productive rearrangements about 87% or about 30% of the time, broadly matching IMGT annotations. According to a later analysis, parvovirus B19, influenza, CMV and Epstein-Barr virus appeared linked to several top co-occurrence clusters. According to the authors, the approach could potentially be generalized to other disease states and immunological phenotypes. Most CMV-associated TCR beta chains appeared to be HLA-restricted in a later analysis, and the HLA associations seemed to be driven largely by CMV exposure. The study listed 164 TCR beta chains as associated with cytomegalovirus. Sequencing depth was assumed to be roughly uniform across donors in the presence/absence analyses, though that assumption may not hold. For the cohort, immune exposure information was limited to CMV serostatus. The classifier was reported to diagnose cytomegalovirus status with high specificity and sensitivity in both the original cohort and the validation cohort. Only TCR beta chains were sequenced in this cohort, and the absence of alpha or paired-chain data limited detectable features. In a later analysis, HLA-associated TCR beta chains showed more clonal expansion and lower generation probabilities than non-associated chains that were equally common. A further reported finding was that TCR beta sequences accurately predicted the HLA-A and HLA-B alleles for most subjects in the first cohort. Across donors, most TCR sequences were observed very rarely, whereas some public TCRs were present in many individuals. In a later genetic analysis, a missense DCLRE1C variant was associated with V-gene and J-gene trimming of TCR beta chains, and the association was replicated in an independent cohort. A cluster of highly shared sequence variants was judged likely to represent a technical artifact of the sequencing pipeline. A later genetic analysis reported fewer N-insertions in productive TCRs among donors in an Asian-associated ancestry cluster than the roughly 640-donor mean. A few of the identified cytomegalovirus-associated TCR beta chains were confirmed in vitro to be specific for cytomegalovirus antigens. Linkage disequilibrium might explain the correlated functional status among segregating V segments, but an unknown experimental factor could not be excluded. Because some donors lacked HLA typing at each locus, the association tests relied only on the typed subset. Strong co-occurrence of HLA alleles, especially DR and DQ, made assigning TCR associations to individual alleles difficult. In a later analysis, 15,000 to 20,000 TCR beta sequences were associated with specific HLA alleles at a false discovery rate of 0.05. Some IMGT-functional V segments, including TRBV6-2 and TRBV6-3, could not be distinguished by the 87-base-pair reads and were therefore excluded. The earlier analysis of nearly 600 of the donors excluded 15 to 20 rarely observed V segments, including chromosome 9 orphons, because counts were too low.

The CDR3 sequence holds 14 residues, the cysteine and phenylalanine included. Only CDR3 DNA is held: 42 bases, read in frame from base 1. V is cut back by 3 bases and J by 9 bases, with 1 base in the junction unmatched. The germline V gene sets CDR1 to SGHVS and CDR2 to FQNEAQ. On this clone itself: This clone's antigen is unknown. No base quality values were provided; no much bigger clone lies one nucleotide off.

In total, over 600 healthy bone marrow donors made up the cohort. All cohort members were sampled while nominally healthy, although unrecorded immune exposures were likely present. The donor tested CMV seropositive and was one of the 289 seropositive cohort members. A peripheral blood sample was provided by each donor, and peripheral blood mononuclear cells were used for TCR beta sequencing. Genomic DNA was extracted from the blood cell samples with the Qiagen DNeasy Blood Extraction Kit. Receptor amplification or capture employed the immunoSEQ multiplex PCR assay. For the multiplex PCR, a mixture combining 60 forward primers for TCR Vbeta segments and 13 reverse primers for TCR Jbeta segments was used. The CDR3 region of rearranged TCR beta genes was amplified from genomic DNA with a multiplex PCR assay. On the Illumina HiSeq System, the amplified TCR beta libraries were sequenced as 87-base-pair reads. The authors processed their data as follows. A later analysis counted about 80 million unique TCR beta chains across the 500 to 850 repertoires, and around 9.9 million of these chains were shared by at least two donors. Raw reads were error-corrected and collapsed into unique sequences with a nearest-neighbor algorithm that merged closely related sequences to remove PCR and sequencing errors. V, D and J gene segments were assigned by aligning CDR3 sequences to IMGT reference sequences. For a sequence to be retained, at least a six-nucleotide match to both a V gene segment and a J gene segment was required. Rearrangements were classified as productive when the CDR3 lacked stop codons and remained in frame with V and J, and all other rearrangements were classified as non-productive. Following IMGT convention, CDR3 was defined as the stretch from the second conserved V-encoded cysteine to the conserved J-encoded phenylalanine. Sequences without an unambiguous match to a single V gene segment were excluded from the earlier analysis of 450 to 750 of the donors. In an earlier analysis of about 590 of the donors, a V segment was called functional when productive rearrangements were above 56.7%, and segregating when the standard deviation between donors exceeded 5%. To diagnose cytomegalovirus status from the catalog of TCR beta chain sequences, a statistical classification framework was built. V and J gene assignment, in a later analysis, came from comparing TCR nucleotide sequences with IMGT/GENE-DB human TR gene sequences. A later analysis assigned CDR3 sequences and most-parsimonious VDJ recombination scenarios with the TCRdist pipeline. In a later analysis, each TCR beta chain was defined by its CDR3 amino acid sequence together with its V-gene family, and reads lacking a unique V-gene family were excluded. A later analysis removed several hundred highly shared, low-generation-probability nucleotide sequences to deal with suspected cross-contamination and a sequencing artifact. In a later analysis, a clonal expansion index was calculated for each public chain from normalized within-repertoire ranks of inferred template counts. In a later analysis, generation probabilities were computed using a VDJ recombination model fitted to out-of-frame rearrangements, and the results were checked against IGoR. A later analysis scored TCR-TCR, TCR-HLA and TCR-CMV co-occurrence with hypergeometric tests, applying a repertoire-size bias correction to TCR pairs. To estimate false discovery rates, a later analysis permuted the HLA or CMV assignments 20 times. In a later analysis, co-occurring TCRs were grouped with DBSCAN, and TCRdist sequence similarity was added when clustering was performed within HLA-allele-positive subsets. Repertoires with fewer than 30,000 or more than 120,000 public chains, plus five repertoires with anomalous nucleotide sharing, were excluded from co-occurrence clustering. This is the immuneACCESS table as TCRdb keeps it, with only in-frame sequences that have V and J called. A part of the clones is gone; compared with another copy, unresolved V genes explain less than half, and the rest is unexplained. V and J calls and clone size are given by that table; D and trimming were obtained from the DNA. The sample table lists 150,000 or so clones, about three quarters of them with a count of one. 10% to 15% of the sample comes from the top ten.

Sequenced: PBMCs. The receptor comes from a man aged 40-49 years in good health and CMV-seropositive. Recombination connected TRBV7-8 to TRBJ2-1, and 14 junctional nucleotides match TRBD2. In nucleotides, the sequence is TGTGCCAGCAGCTTTGGACTAGCGGGAGGTGAGCAGTTCTTC. Its protein reads: CASSFGLAGGEQFF.